The 25 T cell receptor beta chains below all came from one sample that was sequenced in a study of T cells expressing NK-cell markers. TCRdb reprocessed the 5' RACE reads; each CDR3 protein has one entry and no DNA is given. With a few hundred thousand distinct CDR3 sequences in the sample, the ten largest clones hold 0.39%. The specimen sequenced was blood T cells: a sorted CD56 or NKG2C T cell subset, CD4+ or CD8+ T cells, or bulk PBMC T cells (not recorded which). These receptors were taken from a man younger than 35 in good health.

The gene calls are TRBV6-1 and TRBJ1-3. Germline V CDR1 and CDR2: MNHNS, SASEGT. The CDR3 sequence is 15 residues long. The CDR3 sequence: CASRLSRLPGNTIYF.

The chain carries TRBV6-5 and TRBJ1-3; TCRdb designates TRBD1, a call that cannot be tested without DNA. The V gene's germline CDR1 is MNHEY and CDR2 SVGAGI. The CDR3 consists of 16 residues. CDR3 amino acids: CASSYDRTISGNTIYF.

The gene calls are TRBV7-2 and TRBJ1-4. CDR3 length equals 14 residues. The V gene's germline CDR1 is SGHTA and CDR2 FQGNSA. The CDR3 loop is CASSLPGTNEKLFF.

The V and J genes are TRBV9 and TRBJ2-3; TCRdb's assignment of TRBD1 cannot be checked, as there is no DNA. In germline, CDR1 is SGDLS, CDR2 YYNGEE. The CDR3 contains 15 residues. CDR3 sequence: CASSDHPGYTDTQYF.

V and J are TRBV12-3 or TRBV12-4 and TRBJ1-2. The CDR3 totals 12 residues. The CDR3 protein is CASSFRSSGYTF.

The genes are TRBV6-5 and TRBJ2-1; as DNA is missing, the TRBD1 call by TCRdb cannot be tested. The CDR3 has 12 amino acids. From germline, CDR1 is MNHEY and CDR2 SVGAGI. This CDR3 is CASGGGYNEQFF.

The chain couples TRBV24-1 to TRBJ2-3; TCRdb calls TRBD2, which cannot be checked without DNA. The CDR3 has 17 amino acids. Germline CDR1 KGHDR, CDR2 SFDVKD. The CDR3 sequence: CATSDPGTSGITDTQYF.

CDR3 sequence: CASSVDAGVGTGELFF. V gene TRBV9 combines with J gene TRBJ2-2; TCRdb names TRBD2, which stays unverified in the absence of DNA. The V gene's germline CDR1 is SGDLS and CDR2 YYNGEE. The CDR3 is made up of 16 amino acids.

The chain recombines TRBV5-1 with TRBJ2-3. CDR1 SGHRS and CDR2 YFSETQ come from the germline V gene. This CDR3 comprises 13 residues. The CDR3: CASGAPSTDTQYF. Full variable domain (remainder filled in from reference TRBV5-1 and TRBJ2-3): KAGVTQTPRYLIKTRGQQVTLSCSPISGHRSVSWYQQTPGQGLQFLFEYFSETQRNKGNFPGRFSGRQFSNSRSEMNVSTLELGDSALYLCASGAPSTDTQYFGPGTRLTVL.

The rearrangement links TRBV12-3 or TRBV12-4 to TRBJ2-2; TCRdb's D call, TRBD1, is unchecked because there is no DNA. The CDR3 contains 20 residues. The CDR3 here is CASRSRVTGGLIANTGELFF.

The chain recombines TRBV7-9 with TRBJ2-1; TCRdb's D call, TRBD1, is unchecked because there is no DNA. This CDR3 is 16 amino acids long. Germline values: CDR1 SEHNR, CDR2 FQNEAQ (reference sequence). The CDR3 loop is CASSLEGGRGHNEQFF.

This chain joins TRBV29-1 and TRBJ2-3; as DNA is missing, the TRBD1 call by TCRdb cannot be tested. CDR3 size: 17 residues. CDR1 SQVTM and CDR2 ANQGSEA come from the germline V gene. The CDR3 protein is CSVDRGLSETSTDTQYF.

The rearrangement joins TRBV18 to TRBJ2-1; there is no DNA to check the TCRdb D call of TRBD1. The CDR3 contains 16 residues. The germline V gene has CDR1 KGHSH and CDR2 LQKENI. CDR3 loop: CASSYAPGQGLDEQFF.

V and J are TRBV7-2 and TRBJ2-1; as DNA is missing, the TRBD2 call by TCRdb cannot be tested. The germline CDR1 and CDR2 sequences are SGHTA and FQGNSA. This CDR3 region has 15 residues. CDR3 sequence reads: CASSSPGGRRNEQFF.

The J gene is TRBJ2-5, the V gene TRBV29-1; TCRdb returns TRBD1, unconfirmable since there is no DNA. Germline V lookup: CDR1 SQVTM, CDR2 ANQGSEA. The CDR3 loop spans 15 amino acids. This chain's CDR3 is CSVEVGQGAGETQYF.

J is TRBJ2-1 and V is TRBV12-3 or TRBV12-4; TCRdb returns TRBD2, unconfirmable since there is no DNA. This CDR3 spans 15 amino acids. CDR3 protein: CASSSRDSHYNEQFF.

The chain carries TRBV29-1 and TRBJ2-1; TCRdb gives TRBD2 as the D gene, but with no DNA this cannot be confirmed. Looked up from germline, CDR1 is SQVTM and CDR2 is ANQGSEA. CDR3 length: 17 amino acids. The CDR3 protein is CSVEEIEAGYRPNEQFF.

CDR3: CASSQSTGGYTGELFF. The chain combines TRBV11-1 with TRBJ2-2; checking the TCRdb D call of TRBD1 is not possible without DNA. In germline, CDR1 is SGHAT, CDR2 FQDESV (reference sequence). There are 16 residues in the CDR3.

The chain carries TRBV20-1 and TRBJ2-1; without DNA, the TCRdb call of TRBD2 cannot be checked. Germline loops: CDR1 DFQATT, CDR2 SNEGSKA (reference sequence). This CDR3 is 12 amino acids long. This chain's CDR3 is CSARVAGAEQFF.

The chain's CDR3 is CSARERTRMVSGEQFF. The chain couples TRBV20-1 to TRBJ2-1; TCRdb names TRBD2, which stays unverified in the absence of DNA. Germline CDR1 reads DFQATT; CDR2 reads SNEGSKA (reference sequence). CDR3 length: 16 residues.

CDR3 region: CSAPDRGGANTGELFF. The chain uses TRBV20-1 and TRBJ2-2; the TCRdb call, TRBD1, lacks DNA for checking. Per the germline V gene, CDR1 is DFQATT and CDR2 is SNEGSKA (reference sequence). The length of the CDR3 is 16 residues.

The chain combines TRBV20-1 with TRBJ2-3; as DNA is missing, the TRBD2 call by TCRdb cannot be tested. The CDR3 runs to 15 residues. The germline gives CDR1 DFQATT, CDR2 SNEGSKA (reference sequence). The CDR3 is CSARDGFGRADTQYF.

The rearrangement joins TRBV19 to TRBJ2-1. CDR1 is LNHDA, CDR2 SQIVND, per germline (reference sequence). The CDR3 is 13 amino acids. CDR3: CASSNPSSNEQFF.

V usage is TRBV10-3 and J usage is TRBJ2-3; TCRdb selects TRBD2, and the lack of DNA leaves this call unchecked. Germline V gene sequence: CDR1 ENHRY, CDR2 SYGVKD. This CDR3 contains 14 residues. CDR3 sequence: CAISESTGVDTQYF.

The J gene is TRBJ1-1, the V gene TRBV6-5; absent DNA, TCRdb's TRBD1 call cannot be checked. The CDR3 loop spans 17 amino acids. Germline V gene data show CDR1 as MNHEY and CDR2 as SVGAGI. Here the CDR3 reads CASSYPKPGQGNTEAFF.